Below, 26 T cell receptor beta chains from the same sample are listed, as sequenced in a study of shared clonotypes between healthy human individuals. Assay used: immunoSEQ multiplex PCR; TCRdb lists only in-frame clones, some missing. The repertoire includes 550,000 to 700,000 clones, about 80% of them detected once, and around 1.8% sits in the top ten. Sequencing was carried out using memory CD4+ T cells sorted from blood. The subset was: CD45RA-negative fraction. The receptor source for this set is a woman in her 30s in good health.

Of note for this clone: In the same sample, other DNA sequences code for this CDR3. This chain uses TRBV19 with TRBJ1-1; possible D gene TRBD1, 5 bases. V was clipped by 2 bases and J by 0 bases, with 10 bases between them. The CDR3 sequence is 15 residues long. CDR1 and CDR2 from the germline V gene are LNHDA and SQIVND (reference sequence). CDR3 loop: CASSIRQGLNTEAFF. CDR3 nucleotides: TGTGCCAGTAGTATACGGCAGGGACTGAACACTGAAGCTTTCTTT.

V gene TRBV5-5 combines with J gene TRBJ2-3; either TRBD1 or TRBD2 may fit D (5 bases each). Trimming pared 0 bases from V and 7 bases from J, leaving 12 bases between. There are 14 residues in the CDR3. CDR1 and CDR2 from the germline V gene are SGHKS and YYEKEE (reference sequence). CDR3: CASSLDGTQHTQYF. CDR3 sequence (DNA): TGTGCCAGCAGCTTGGACGGGACCCAGCATACGCAGTATTTT.

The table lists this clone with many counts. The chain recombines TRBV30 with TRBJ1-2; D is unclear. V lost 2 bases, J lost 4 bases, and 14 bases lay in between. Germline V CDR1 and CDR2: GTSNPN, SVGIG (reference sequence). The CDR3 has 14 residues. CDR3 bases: TGTGCCTGGAGTCACACTACTTTGAGCTATGGCTACACCTTC. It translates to CAWSHTTLSYGYTF.

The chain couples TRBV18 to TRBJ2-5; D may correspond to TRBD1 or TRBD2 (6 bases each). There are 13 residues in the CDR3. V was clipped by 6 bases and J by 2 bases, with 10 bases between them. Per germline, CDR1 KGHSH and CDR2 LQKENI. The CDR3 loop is CASSRGGQETQYF. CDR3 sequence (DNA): TGTGCCAGCTCGCGAGGGGGGCAAGAGACCCAGTACTTC.

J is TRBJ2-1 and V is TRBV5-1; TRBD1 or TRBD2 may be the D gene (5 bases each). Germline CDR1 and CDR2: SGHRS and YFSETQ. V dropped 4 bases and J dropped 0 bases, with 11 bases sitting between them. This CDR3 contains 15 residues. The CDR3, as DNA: TGCGCCAGCAGCCGCAGGGAGAGCTCCTACAATGAGCAGTTCTTC. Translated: CASSRRESSYNEQFF.

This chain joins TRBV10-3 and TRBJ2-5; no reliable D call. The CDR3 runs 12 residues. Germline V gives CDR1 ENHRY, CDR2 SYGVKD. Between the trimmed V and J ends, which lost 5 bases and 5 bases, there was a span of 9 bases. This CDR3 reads CAISPSGETQYF. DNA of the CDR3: TGTGCCATCAGTCCGTCTGGGGAGACCCAGTACTTC.

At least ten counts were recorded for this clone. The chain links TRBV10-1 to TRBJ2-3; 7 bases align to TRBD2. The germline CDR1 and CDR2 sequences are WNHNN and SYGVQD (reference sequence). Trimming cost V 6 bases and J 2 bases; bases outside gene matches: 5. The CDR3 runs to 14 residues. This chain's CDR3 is CASSPAGITDTQYF. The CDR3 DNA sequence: TGCGCCAGCAGCCCAGCGGGAATCACAGATACGCAGTATTTT.

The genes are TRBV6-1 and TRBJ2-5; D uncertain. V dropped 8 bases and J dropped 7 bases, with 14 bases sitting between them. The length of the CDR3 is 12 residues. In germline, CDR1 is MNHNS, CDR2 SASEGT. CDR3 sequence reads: CASGIGGGTQYF. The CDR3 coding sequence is TGTGCCAGCGGAATCGGTGGCGGGACCCAGTACTTC.

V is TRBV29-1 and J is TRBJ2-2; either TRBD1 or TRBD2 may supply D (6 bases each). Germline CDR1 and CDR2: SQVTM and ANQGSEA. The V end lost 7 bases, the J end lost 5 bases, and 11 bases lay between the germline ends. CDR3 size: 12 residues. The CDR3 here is CSARGRTGELFF. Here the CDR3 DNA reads TGCAGCGCAAGGGGGAGGACCGGGGAGCTGTTTTTT.

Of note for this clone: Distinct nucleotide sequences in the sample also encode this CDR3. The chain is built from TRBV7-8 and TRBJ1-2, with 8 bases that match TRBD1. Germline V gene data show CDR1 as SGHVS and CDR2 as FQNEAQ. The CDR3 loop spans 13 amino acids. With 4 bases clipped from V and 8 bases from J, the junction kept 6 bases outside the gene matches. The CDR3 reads CASSSQGAGGYTF. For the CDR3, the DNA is TGTGCCAGCAGCTCCCAGGGGGCCGGAGGCTACACCTTC.

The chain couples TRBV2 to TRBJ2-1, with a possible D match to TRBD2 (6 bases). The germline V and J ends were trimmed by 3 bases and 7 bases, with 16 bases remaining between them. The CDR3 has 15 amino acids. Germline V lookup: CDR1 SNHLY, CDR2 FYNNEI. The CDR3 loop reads CASSDDRTRGNEQFF. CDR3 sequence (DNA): TGTGCCAGCAGTGATGATAGGACCCGGGGGAATGAGCAGTTCTTC.

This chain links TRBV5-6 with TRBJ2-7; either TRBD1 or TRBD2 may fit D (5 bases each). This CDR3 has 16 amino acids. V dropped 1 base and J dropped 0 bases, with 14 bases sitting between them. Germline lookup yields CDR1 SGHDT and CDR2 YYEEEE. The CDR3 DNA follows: TGTGCCAGCAGCTTGACCGGGGCGCTAGCCTCCTACGAGCAGTACTTC. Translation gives CASSLTGALASYEQYF.

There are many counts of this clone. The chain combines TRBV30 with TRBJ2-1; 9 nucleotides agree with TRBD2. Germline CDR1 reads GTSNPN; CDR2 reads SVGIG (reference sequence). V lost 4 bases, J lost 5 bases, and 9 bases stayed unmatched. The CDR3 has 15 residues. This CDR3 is CAWTRKGLADNEQFF. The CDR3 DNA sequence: TGTGCCTGGACCCGAAAGGGACTAGCAGACAATGAGCAGTTCTTC. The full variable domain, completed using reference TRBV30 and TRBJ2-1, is SQTIHQWPATLVQPVGSPLSLECTVEGTSNPNLYWYRQAAGRGLQLLFYSVGIGQISSEVPQNLSASRPQDRQFILSSKKLLLSDSGFYLCAWTRKGLADNEQFFGPGTRLTVL.

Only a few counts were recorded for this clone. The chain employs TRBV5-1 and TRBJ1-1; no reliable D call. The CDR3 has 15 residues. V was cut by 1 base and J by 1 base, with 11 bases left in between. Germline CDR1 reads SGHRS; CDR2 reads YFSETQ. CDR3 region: CASSLSYGKNTEAFF. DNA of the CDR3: TGCGCCAGCAGCTTGTCTTACGGAAAGAACACTGAAGCTTTCTTT.

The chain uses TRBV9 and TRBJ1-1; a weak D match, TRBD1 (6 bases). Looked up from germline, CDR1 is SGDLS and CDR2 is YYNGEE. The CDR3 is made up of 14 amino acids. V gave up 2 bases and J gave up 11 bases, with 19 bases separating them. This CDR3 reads CASSVVDSGVAAFF. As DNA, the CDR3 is TGTGCCAGCAGCGTGGTGGACAGTGGGGTAGCGGCTTTCTTT.

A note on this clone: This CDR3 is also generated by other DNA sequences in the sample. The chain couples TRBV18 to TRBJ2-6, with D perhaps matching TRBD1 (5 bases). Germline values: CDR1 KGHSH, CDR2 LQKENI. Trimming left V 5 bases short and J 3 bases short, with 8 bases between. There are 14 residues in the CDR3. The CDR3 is CASSGDSGANVLTF. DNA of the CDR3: TGTGCCAGCTCAGGTGACAGTGGGGCCAACGTCCTGACTTTC.

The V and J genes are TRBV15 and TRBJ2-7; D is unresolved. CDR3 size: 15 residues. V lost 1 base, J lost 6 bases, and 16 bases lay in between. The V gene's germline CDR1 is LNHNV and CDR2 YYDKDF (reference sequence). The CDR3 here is CATSRARLLDSEQYF. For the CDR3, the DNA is TGTGCCACCAGCAGAGCCAGACTCCTAGACTCCGAGCAGTACTTC.

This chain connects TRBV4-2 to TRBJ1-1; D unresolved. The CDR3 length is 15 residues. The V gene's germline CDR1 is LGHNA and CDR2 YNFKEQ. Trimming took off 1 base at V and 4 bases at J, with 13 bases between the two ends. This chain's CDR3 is CASSQAAFGGTEAFF. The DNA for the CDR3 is TGTGCCAGCAGCCAAGCTGCCTTTGGTGGCACTGAAGCTTTCTTT.

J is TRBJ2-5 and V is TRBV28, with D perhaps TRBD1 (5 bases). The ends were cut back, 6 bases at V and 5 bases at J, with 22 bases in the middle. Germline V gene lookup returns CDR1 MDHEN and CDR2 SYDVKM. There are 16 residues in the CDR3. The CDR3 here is CASRTHGRVQGETQYF. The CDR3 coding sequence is TGTGCCAGCAGAACCCACGGCAGGGTTCAAGGGGAGACCCAGTACTTC.

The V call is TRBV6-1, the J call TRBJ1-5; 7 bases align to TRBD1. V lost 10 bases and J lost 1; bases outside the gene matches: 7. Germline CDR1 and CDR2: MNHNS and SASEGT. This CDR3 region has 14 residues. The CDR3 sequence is CATDRAASNQPQHF. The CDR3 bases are TGTGCCACCGACAGGGCGGCGAGCAATCAGCCCCAGCATTTT.

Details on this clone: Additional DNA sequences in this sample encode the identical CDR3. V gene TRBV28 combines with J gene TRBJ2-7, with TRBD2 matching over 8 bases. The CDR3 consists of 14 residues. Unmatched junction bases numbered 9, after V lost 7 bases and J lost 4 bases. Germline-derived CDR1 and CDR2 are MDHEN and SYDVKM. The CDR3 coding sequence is TGTGCCAGCACGCCGCCGGGAGGGCTTTACGAGCAGTACTTC. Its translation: CASTPPGGLYEQYF.

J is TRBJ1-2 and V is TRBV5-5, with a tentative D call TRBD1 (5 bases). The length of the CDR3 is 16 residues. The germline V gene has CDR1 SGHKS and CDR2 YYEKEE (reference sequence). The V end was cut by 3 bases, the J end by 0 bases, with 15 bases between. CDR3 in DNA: TGTGCCAGCAGCTCAGGGACCGAGTTAGCTAACTATGGCTACACCTTC. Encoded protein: CASSSGTELANYGYTF.

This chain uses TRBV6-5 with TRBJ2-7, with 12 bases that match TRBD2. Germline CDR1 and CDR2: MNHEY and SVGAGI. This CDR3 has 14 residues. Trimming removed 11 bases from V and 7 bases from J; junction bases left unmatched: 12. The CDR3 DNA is TGTGCCCTAACCCCTAGCGGGAGGGCCTCGGAGCAGTACTTC. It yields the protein CALTPSGRASEQYF.

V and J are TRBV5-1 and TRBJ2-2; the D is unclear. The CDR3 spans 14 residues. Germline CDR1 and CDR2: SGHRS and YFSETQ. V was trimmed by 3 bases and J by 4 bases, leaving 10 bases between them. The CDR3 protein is CASSSSLSTGELFF. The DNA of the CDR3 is TGCGCCAGCAGCTCCAGCTTAAGCACCGGGGAGCTGTTTTTT.

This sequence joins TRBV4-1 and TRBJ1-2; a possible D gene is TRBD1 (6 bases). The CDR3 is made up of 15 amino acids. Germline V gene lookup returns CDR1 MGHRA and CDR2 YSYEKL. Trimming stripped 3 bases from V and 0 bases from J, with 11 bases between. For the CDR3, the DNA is TGCGCCAGCAGCCACCGACAGGTAGCTAACTATGGCTACACCTTC. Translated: CASSHRQVANYGYTF.

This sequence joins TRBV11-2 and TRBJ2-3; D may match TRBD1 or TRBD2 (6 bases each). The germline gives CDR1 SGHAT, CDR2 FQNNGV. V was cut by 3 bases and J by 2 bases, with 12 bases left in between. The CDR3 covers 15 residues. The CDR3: CASSFWWGATDTQYF. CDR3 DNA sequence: TGTGCCAGCAGCTTTTGGTGGGGGGCCACAGATACGCAGTATTTT.